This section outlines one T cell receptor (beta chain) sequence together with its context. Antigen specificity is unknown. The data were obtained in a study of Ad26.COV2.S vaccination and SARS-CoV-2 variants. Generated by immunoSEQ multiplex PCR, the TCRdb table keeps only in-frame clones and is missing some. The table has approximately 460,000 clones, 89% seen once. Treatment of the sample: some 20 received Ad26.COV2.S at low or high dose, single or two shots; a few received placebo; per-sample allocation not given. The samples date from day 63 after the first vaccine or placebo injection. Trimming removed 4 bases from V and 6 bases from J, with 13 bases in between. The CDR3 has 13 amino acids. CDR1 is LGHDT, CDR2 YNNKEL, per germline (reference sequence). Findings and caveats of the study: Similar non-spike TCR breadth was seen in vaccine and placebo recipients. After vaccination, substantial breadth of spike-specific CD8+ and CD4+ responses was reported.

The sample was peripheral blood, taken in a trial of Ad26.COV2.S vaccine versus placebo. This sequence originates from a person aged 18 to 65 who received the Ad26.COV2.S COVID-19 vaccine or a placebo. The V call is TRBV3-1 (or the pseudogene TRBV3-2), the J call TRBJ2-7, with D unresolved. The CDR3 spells CASSRQGKVEQYF. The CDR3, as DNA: TGTGCCAGCAGCCGGCAAGGTAAAGTCGAGCAGTACTTC.